This TCR beta chain was found in a study of persistence of HIV-infected CD4 T cells. Turning to this clone: The antigen remains undetermined.

Overlapping HIV-1 Gag 15-mer peptides at 0.85 to 1 ug per peptide per mL were used. Sorting selected CD4+ T cells upregulating both CD40 ligand and CD69. Adults with HIV-1 started suppressive ART while chronically infected. For at least 4 years, plasma HIV-1 RNA was undetectable (<50 copies/mL). CD4+ T cell counts exceeded 400 cells/uL; CMV serology was positive. The libraries were made with immunoSEQ version 4 in survey mode. Sequencing used immunoSEQ multiplex PCR; TCRdb keeps in-frame clones, though not all of them. Here the sample spans 10,000 or so clones, less than 85% being singletons. The length of the CDR3 is 16 residues. Germline V gene data show CDR1 as KGHSH and CDR2 as LQKENI. V was pared by 0 bases and J by 5 bases, with 6 bases of the junction left unmatched.

Sequenced here: CD4+ T cells sorted from PBMCs after roughly 20-hour stimulation, sampled from a patient who received antiretroviral therapy. This receptor was taken from an adult woman with HIV who was CMV-seropositive. V is TRBV18 and J is TRBJ2-3; 9 bases align to TRBD1. The CDR3 here is CASSPPSGTGLDTQYF. DNA for the CDR3: TGTGCCAGCTCACCACCGTCCGGGACAGGGTTAGATACGCAGTATTTT.